Presented here are 19 T cell receptor beta chains from one specimen sequenced in a study of beta chain features in type 1 diabetes. Every isolated RNA sample was fully reverse transcribed, so sequencing captured expressed TCRB transcripts. Sequencing was performed with immunoSEQ multiplex PCR; in TCRdb, only in-frame clones are kept and a portion is missing. Found here are about 330,000 clones, approximately 11% of them singletons; the top ten hold roughly 0.016%. The sequencing sample was made of naive CD4+ T cells from blood. The receptors originated from a woman aged 25-40 years in good health.

This clone occurred a few times. The V gene is TRBV25-1, the J gene TRBJ2-2, with D possibly TRBD1 on 5 matching bases. CDR1 and CDR2 (germline): MGHDK, SYGVNS. The CDR3 runs to 13 residues. Trimming removed 8 bases from V and 0 bases from J, with 7 bases in between. CDR3 loop: CASAQANTGELFF. The CDR3 coding sequence is TGTGCCAGCGCACAGGCGAACACCGGGGAGCTGTTTTTT.

The V gene is TRBV27, the J gene TRBJ2-3; 10 nucleotides line up with TRBD2. The V and J ends lost 6 bases and 0 bases, in that order; junction bases with no gene match: 12. The CDR3 has 18 amino acids. Germline V gene lookup returns CDR1 MNHEY and CDR2 SMNVEV (reference sequence). CDR3 sequence reads: CASSIIAGTSASTDTQYF. CDR3 in DNA: TGTGCCAGCAGCATTATCGCCGGGACTAGCGCAAGCACAGATACGCAGTATTTT.

The V and J genes are TRBV11-3 and TRBJ2-1; D remains ambiguous. Germline CDR1 and CDR2: SGHNT and YENEEA. This CDR3 is built from 13 residues. Trimming pared 8 bases from V and 5 bases from J, leaving 13 bases between. CDR3 sequence reads: CASSLAANNEQFF. The CDR3, as DNA: TGTGCCAGCTCTCTGGCGGCCAACAATGAGCAGTTCTTC.

As DNA, the CDR3 is TGTGCCAGCAGCTTGGCGGGGACTAGCGGTAGCACAGATACGCAGTATTTT. Translated, it gives CASSLAGTSGSTDTQYF. This chain uses TRBV5-8 with TRBJ2-3; 11 bases align to TRBD2. The germline V gene has CDR1 SGHTS and CDR2 YDEGEE. This CDR3 has 17 residues. Losses at the gene ends were 0 bases for V and 0 bases for J; bases not matched to a gene: 3.

This sequence joins TRBV7-2 and TRBJ2-1; 8 bases line up with TRBD1. The V gene's germline CDR1 is SGHTA and CDR2 FQGNSA. V was pared by 8 bases and J by 1 base, with 7 bases of the junction left unmatched. CDR3 length: 15 residues. The chain's CDR3 is CASGLDRASYNEQFF. In DNA, the CDR3 is TGTGCCAGCGGTCTGGACAGGGCTTCCTACAATGAGCAGTTCTTC.

This clone was seen only a few times. The rearrangement joins TRBV13 to TRBJ1-2; TRBD1 matches 9 bases. The V segment lost 2 bases and the J segment 7 bases; nucleotides outside the gene matches: 5. Germline CDR1 and CDR2: PRHDT and FYEKMQ (reference sequence). The CDR3 has 14 residues. The CDR3 region is CASSLWDREAGYTF. The CDR3 DNA is TGTGCCAGCAGCTTATGGGACAGGGAGGCTGGCTACACCTTC.

The chain carries TRBV30 and TRBJ1-2, with D perhaps TRBD1 (5 bases). The CDR3 has 12 amino acids. Trimming pared 3 bases from V and 2 bases from J, leaving 7 bases between. CDR1 GTSNPN and CDR2 SVGIG come from the germline V gene (reference sequence). The CDR3 loop is CAWSGGNYGYTF. The CDR3 DNA follows: TGTGCCTGGAGCGGGGGAAACTATGGCTACACCTTC.

There are a few counts of this clone. The rearrangement links TRBV30 to TRBJ1-1, with TRBD1 as a possible D gene (5 bases). CDR1 GTSNPN and CDR2 SVGIG come from the germline V gene (reference sequence). V gave up 1 base and J gave up 7 bases, with 10 bases separating them. The CDR3 runs 12 residues. This CDR3 reads CAWSGGPNEAFF. Written as DNA, the CDR3 is TGTGCCTGGAGTGGGGGCCCGAATGAAGCTTTCTTT.

This chain connects TRBV4-3 to TRBJ2-7; 10 bases agree with TRBD2. The CDR3 extends over 15 amino acids. From germline, CDR1 is LGHNA and CDR2 YSLEER. The ends lost 1 base at V and 3 bases at J; junction bases unmatched: 3. The CDR3 DNA follows: TGCGCCAGCAGCCAAGGTCTAGCGGGAGACTACGAGCAGTACTTC. Translated: CASSQGLAGDYEQYF.

The genes are TRBV4-3 and TRBJ2-5; 7 positions agree with TRBD1. J was trimmed by 2 bases and V by 1 base; bases with no gene match: 4. This CDR3 is 15 amino acids long. Germline-derived CDR1 and CDR2 are LGHNA and YSLEER. The CDR3 spells CASSQGRDRQETQYF. Written as DNA, the CDR3 is TGCGCCAGCAGCCAAGGCAGGGACAGACAAGAGACCCAGTACTTC.

V usage is TRBV7-2 and J usage is TRBJ2-5, with D unresolved. The V end was cut by 3 bases, the J end by 1 base, with 6 bases between. Germline V gene data show CDR1 as SGHTA and CDR2 as FQGNSA. CDR3 length: 13 residues. CDR3 bases: TGTGCCAGCAGCTTTCTGTTCCAAGAGACCCAGTACTTC. This sequence encodes CASSFLFQETQYF.

A few counts support this clone. The CDR3, as DNA: TGTGCCAGCAGCCCAGAGTTGGGGCAGATAGCTAATGAAAAACTGTTTTTT. It translates to CASSPELGQIANEKLFF. The chain employs TRBV9 and TRBJ1-4, with TRBD1 as a possible D gene (5 bases). CDR3 length: 17 residues. Trimming left V 4 bases short and J 3 bases short, with 19 bases between. Germline CDR1 and CDR2: SGDLS and YYNGEE.

CDR3 DNA sequence: TGTGCCTGGAGTGTACTAAGCGCGGGACTCGGCTACACCTTC. This sequence encodes CAWSVLSAGLGYTF. V usage is TRBV30 and J usage is TRBJ1-2, with a possible D match to TRBD1 (5 bases). The CDR3 runs 14 residues. Per the germline V gene, CDR1 is GTSNPN and CDR2 is SVGIG (reference sequence). V was trimmed by 0 bases and J by 8 bases, leaving 16 bases between them.

Regarding this clone: Other DNA sequences in the same sample also yield this CDR3. The chain employs TRBV5-1 and TRBJ2-3, with 8 bases that match TRBD2. After removal of 0 bases from V and 2 bases from J, the junction contained 2 bases not matched to a gene. Germline CDR1 and CDR2: SGHRS and YFSETQ. The CDR3 has 15 amino acids. Written as DNA, the CDR3 is TGCGCCAGCAGCTTGGGACTAGCGCTCACAGATACGCAGTATTTT. Its translation is CASSLGLALTDTQYF.

CDR3 nucleotides: TGTGCCAGCTCACCCGGGGTCTCCTACAATGAGCAGTTCTTC. It specifies CASSPGVSYNEQFF. The chain joins TRBV18 to TRBJ2-1; TRBD2 might be the D (5 bases). In germline, CDR1 is KGHSH, CDR2 LQKENI. The CDR3 spans 14 residues. V lost 3 bases to trimming and J lost 0 bases, with 6 bases between them.

This clone was observed a few times. The CDR3 loop is CASSSGQGRYEQYF. CDR3 nucleotide sequence: TGTGCCAGCAGCTCCGGACAGGGGAGGTACGAGCAGTACTTC. The chain recombines TRBV11-1 with TRBJ2-7, with 9 bases matching TRBD1. V dropped 4 bases and J dropped 4; count of bases not matched to a gene: 5. Looked up from germline, CDR1 is SGHAT and CDR2 is FQDESV (reference sequence). The CDR3 loop spans 14 amino acids.

This clone was seen more than once but under ten times. The chain carries TRBV4-2 and TRBJ1-1; 8 bases are shared with TRBD1. The CDR3 consists of 14 residues. Germline V lookup: CDR1 LGHNA, CDR2 YNFKEQ. The J segment lost 1 base and the V segment lost 4 bases, leaving 2 bases of the junction unmatched. The CDR3 sequence is CASSLGTGNTEAFF. The CDR3, as DNA: TGTGCCAGCAGCCTAGGGACAGGGAACACTGAAGCTTTCTTT.

The V call is TRBV19, the J call TRBJ2-1; tentative D call: TRBD1 (5 bases). The CDR3 sequence is 16 residues long. Germline CDR1 is LNHDA and CDR2 is SQIVND (reference sequence). V was trimmed by 0 bases and J by 9 bases, leaving 18 bases between them. The CDR3 bases are TGTGCCAGTAGTATAGATGTCGACAGATCGGGCGGTGAGCAGTTCTTC. This gives the protein CASSIDVDRSGGEQFF.

Only a few counts were recorded for this clone. The rearrangement links TRBV6-5 to TRBJ2-7; 7 positions agree with TRBD1. This CDR3 region has 15 residues. Germline V gene data show CDR1 as MNHEY and CDR2 as SVGAGI. V lost 7 bases and J lost 1; bases outside the gene matches: 10. The CDR3 protein is CASTTGAANSYEQYF. The CDR3 DNA is TGTGCCAGCACCACAGGGGCCGCTAATTCCTACGAGCAGTACTTC.